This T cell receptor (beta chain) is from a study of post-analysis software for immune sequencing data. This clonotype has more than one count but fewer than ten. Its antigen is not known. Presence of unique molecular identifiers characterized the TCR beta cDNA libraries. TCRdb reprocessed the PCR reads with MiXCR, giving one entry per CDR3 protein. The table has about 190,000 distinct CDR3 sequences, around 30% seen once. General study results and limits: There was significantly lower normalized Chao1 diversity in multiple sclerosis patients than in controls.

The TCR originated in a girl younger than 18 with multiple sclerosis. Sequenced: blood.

In DNA, the CDR3 is TGTGCCAGCAGTTCGGGAGGAGCGAATACGCAGTATTTT. Its translation is CASSSGGANTQYF. V is TRBV28 and J is TRBJ2-3; 7 bases fit TRBD2. Per germline, CDR1 MDHEN and CDR2 SYDVKM. CDR3 length equals 13 residues. V lost 4 bases, J lost 7 bases, and 5 bases stayed unmatched.